This T cell receptor (beta chain) is drawn from a study of T cell repertoires in cytomegalovirus infection. About the study: Through public TCR beta signatures, both CMV infection and matching HLA type were indicated. Study-wide findings and caveats: HLA-C-restricted CMV clonotypes gave the most frequent clonotype in two of eight donors.

TCRdb re-derived calls from the reads in MiXCR, one entry per CDR3 protein. The table lists about 100,000 distinct CDR3 sequences, roughly two fifths of them singletons. This CDR3 contains 14 residues. The germline gives CDR1 SEHNR, CDR2 FQNEAQ (reference sequence). After removal of 5 bases from V and 2 bases from J, the junction contained 5 bases not matched to a gene. This clonotype turned up a few times. Its antigen is not identified. This sequence was found in a human donor in good health (CMV status not recorded). Some clones in this sample may be carry-over from other donors' samples. This sample comprised CD8+ T cells from cultured PBMCs, obtained from culture after CMV antigen stimulation. V and J are TRBV7-9 and TRBJ2-7; 8 bases map to TRBD1. This CDR3 reads CASSPPQGAYEQYF. As DNA, the CDR3 is TGTGCCAGCAGCCCACCACAGGGGGCCTACGAGCAGTACTTC.